This is a list of T cell receptor beta chains from one sample in a study of T cell changes during pregnancy in multiple sclerosis. Produced via immunoSEQ multiplex PCR; TCRdb's table is partial and in-frame only. Of 70,000 to 95,000 clones in the sample, 80% to 95% were seen once. The input for sequencing was CD4+ T cells from peripheral blood mononuclear cells, taken in the second trimester of pregnancy. These receptors were obtained from a female donor with multiple sclerosis, enrolled in a pregnancy study. CDR3s include the opening cysteine and the closing phenylalanine or tryptophan. The D gene is left open where the match is weak. Not every row has a clone size; where given, it reads once, few, many or a size class.

d_call | j_call | v_call | clone_size | cdr3_nt | cdr3_aa
. | TRBJ2-5 | TRBV5-1 | few | TGCGCCAGCAGCTTAAGAGGGGGGGCCGGGGAGACCCAGTACTTC | CASSLRGGAGETQYF
. | TRBJ2-3 | TRBV7-3 | . | TGTGCCAGCAGCTTAGGGAGTGGAGATACGCAGTATTTT | CASSLGSGDTQYF
TRBD2 | TRBJ2-1 | TRBV19 | . | TGTGCCAGTTCGACTATCTTAGCGGGAGCAACCTACAATGAGCAGTTCTTC | CASSTILAGATYNEQFF
. | TRBJ1-2 | TRBV14 | . | TGTGCCAGCAGCCAAGAGGGCAGAAAGCGGGATGGCTACACCTTC | CASSQEGRKRDGYTF
. | TRBJ1-4 | TRBV30 | once | TGTGCCTGGAGTGAACAGAGGGCCTCTAATGAAAAACTGTTTTTT | CAWSEQRASNEKLFF
TRBD2 | TRBJ2-3 | TRBV7-2 | . | TGTGCCAGCAGCATTGTAGCGGGGGGCCAAAGCACAGATACGCAGTATTTT | CASSIVAGGQSTDTQYF
. | TRBJ1-1 | TRBV5-5 | once | TGTGCCAGCAGCTTGGTGGGGCCGAACACTGAAGCTTTCTTT | CASSLVGPNTEAFF
TRBD2 | TRBJ2-7 | TRBV29-1 | . | TGCAGCGCCCTGGGGGGAGGGTCGGACCCCTGGGAGCAGTACTTC | CSALGGGSDPWEQYF
. | TRBJ1-2 | TRBV9 | . | TGTGCCAGCACCCCTGGGGGGAATAACTATGGCTACACCTTC | CASTPGGNNYGYTF
. | TRBJ1-1 | TRBV19 | . | TGTGCCAGTAGTATCGGCGGACAGAAGAACACTGAAGCTTTCTTT | CASSIGGQKNTEAFF
. | TRBJ2-5 | TRBV30 | . | TGTGCCTGGAGTTGGGCAGGTCAAGAGACCCAGTACTTC | CAWSWAGQETQYF
TRBD2 | TRBJ2-1 | TRBV7-6 | . | TGTGCCAGCAGCCTCTCTAGACTAGCGGGAACTCGGGGCAATGAGCAGTTCTTC | CASSLSRLAGTRGNEQFF
TRBD1 | TRBJ1-2 | TRBV6-5 | few | TGTGCCAGCAGTACCCGGACAGGAAATGGCTACACCTTC | CASSTRTGNGYTF
TRBD1 | TRBJ1-1 | TRBV7-2 | . | TGTGCCAGCAGCCCCGCGACAGGGTTGGTTGCGACTTTCTTT | CASSPATGLVATFF
TRBD2 | TRBJ2-5 | TRBV5-1 | . | TGCGCCAGCAGCCCCGGTGGCGGGAGTCGAGAGACCCAGTACTTC | CASSPGGGSRETQYF
TRBD1 | TRBJ1-2 | TRBV6-5 | . | TGTGCCAGCAGTTACTCGTGGGACAGCTATGGCTACACCTTC | CASSYSWDSYGYTF
TRBD1 | TRBJ1-2 | TRBV7-9 | . | TGTGCCAGCAGCCGATCTAAGACAGGGATGCTTCCTCATGGCTACACCTTC | CASSRSKTGMLPHGYTF
TRBD1 | TRBJ2-2 | TRBV6-5 | . | TGTGCCAGCAGTTACATGGGACAGCCCGGGGAGCTGTTTTTT | CASSYMGQPGELFF
TRBD2 | TRBJ2-3 | TRBV9 | . | TGTGCCAGCAGCGTAACAGCGGGGGGGACAGATACGCAGTATTTT | CASSVTAGGTDTQYF
TRBD1 | TRBJ1-5 | TRBV6-6 | . | TGTGCCAGCAGTCGACAGGGAGGCAATCAGCCCCAGCATTTT | CASSRQGGNQPQHF
TRBD1 | TRBJ1-5 | TRBV19 | . | TGTGCCAGTAGTAGGGACAGGCCCAACTATAGCAATCAGCCCCAGCATTTT | CASSRDRPNYSNQPQHF
TRBD1 | TRBJ1-3 | TRBV7-9 | . | TGTGCCAGCAGCTTAGCCTCCGGGACAGGGGGACTCTCTGGAAACACCATATATTTT | CASSLASGTGGLSGNTIYF
. | TRBJ2-3 | TRBV19 | . | TGTGCCAGTAGTATACGGACTCGCACAGATACGCAGTATTTT | CASSIRTRTDTQYF
TRBD1 | TRBJ2-4 | TRBV30 | . | TGTGCCTGGACGAGACAGGGTATAGACATTCAGTACTTC | CAWTRQGIDIQYF
. | TRBJ2-7 | TRBV15 | . | TGTGCCACCAGCAGAGATCACGGTTACGAGCAGTACTTC | CATSRDHGYEQYF
TRBD1 | TRBJ2-7 | TRBV5-1 | once | TGCGCCAGCAGCCAATCCGGGACAGGGCCCCACGAGCAGTACTTC | CASSQSGTGPHEQYF
. | TRBJ2-5 | TRBV5-4 | once | TGTGCCAGCAGCCGTACGTACGGTTACCAAGAGACCCAGTACTTC | CASSRTYGYQETQYF
. | TRBJ2-7 | TRBV27 | . | TGTGCCAGCTCCCCAAACGCTCCCGGGGAGCAGTACTTC | CASSPNAPGEQYF
. | TRBJ1-1 | TRBV4-1 | . | TGCGCCAGCAGCCAAAGGAGACAGGTTGAAGCTTTCTTT | CASSQRRQVEAFF
TRBD1 | TRBJ2-7 | TRBV7-8 | . | TGTGCCAGCAGCTCGGGGACAGGAATGGGGGAGCAGTACTTC | CASSSGTGMGEQYF
. | TRBJ2-3 | TRBV27 | . | TGTGCCAGCAGTACCCTAAGGGGGGGGCTGAGAGATACGCAGTATTTT | CASSTLRGGLRDTQYF
TRBD2 | TRBJ2-7 | TRBV9 | . | TGTGCCAGCAATCAGCGGGGGGACTACGAGCAGTACTTC | CASNQRGDYEQYF
TRBD1 | TRBJ2-1 | TRBV6-5 | . | TGTGCCAGCAGTACCTCCGGGACAGCATACAATGAGCAGTTCTTC | CASSTSGTAYNEQFF
TRBD2 | TRBJ2-7 | TRBV7-8 | . | TGTGCCAGCAGCTTAGGACTCGGGAGGACCACCTACGAGCAGTACTTC | CASSLGLGRTTYEQYF
. | TRBJ2-5 | TRBV28 | once | TGTGCCAGCCGCCGTGGCGGCCGATACCAAGAGACCCAGTACTTC | CASRRGGRYQETQYF
TRBD2 | TRBJ2-1 | TRBV5-1 | once | TGCGCCAGCAGCTTGACTAGCGGGAGGGCCGATGAGCAGTTCTTC | CASSLTSGRADEQFF
. | TRBJ1-1 | TRBV25-1 | . | TGTGCCAGTACAGGGTCGAGGAACACTGAAGCTTTCTTT | CASTGSRNTEAFF
. | TRBJ1-4 | TRBV5-1 | . | TGCGCCAGCAGCTTGGGGGCTCTAAATGAAAAACTGTTTTTT | CASSLGALNEKLFF
TRBD1 | TRBJ1-2 | TRBV27 | . | TGTGCCAGCAGTCGTACAGGGGAAAACTATGGCTACACCTTC | CASSRTGENYGYTF
. | TRBJ1-1 | TRBV5-5 | . | TGTGCCAGCGCCCGGCCGGGGGTAGGAAAAGCTTTCTTT | CASARPGVGKAFF
TRBD2 | TRBJ2-3 | TRBV7-2 | . | TGTGCCAGCAGCTCGGGACTAGCGGGAGTATTTGATACGCAGTATTTT | CASSSGLAGVFDTQYF
TRBD2 | TRBJ2-1 | TRBV7-3 | . | TGTGCCAGCTCCCGTTGGGGTCCGCTAGCGGGAGGGTCGGTAAATGAGCAGTTCTTC | CASSRWGPLAGGSVNEQFF
. | TRBJ1-4 | TRBV7-8 | . | TGTGCCAGCAGCAGCGCAGGGTTTAGTGAAAAACTGTTTTTT | CASSSAGFSEKLFF
TRBD1 | TRBJ1-5 | TRBV6-5 | . | TGTGCCAGCAGACCCGACAGGGACCCCAATCAGCCCCAGCATTTT | CASRPDRDPNQPQHF
. | TRBJ1-4 | TRBV6-5 | . | TGTGCCAGCAGTTACTTCGGTCAGGGGCTTAATGAAAAACTGTTTTTT | CASSYFGQGLNEKLFF
. | TRBJ1-1 | TRBV19 | . | TGTGCCAGTAGTGCAGGGTGGAACACTGAAGCTTTCTTT | CASSAGWNTEAFF
. | TRBJ2-7 | TRBV29-1 | . | TGCAGCGTCCAACTGGACAGATCCTCCTACGAGCAGTACTTC | CSVQLDRSSYEQYF
. | TRBJ1-2 | TRBV5-1 | . | TGCGCCAGCAGCGTCGGGTCTGGATCGAACTATGGCTACACCTTC | CASSVGSGSNYGYTF
. | TRBJ1-2 | TRBV19 | few | TGTGCCAGTAGGCGGGGGATCGGCTATGGCTACACCTTC | CASRRGIGYGYTF
. | TRBJ1-5 | TRBV6-5 | . | TGTGCCAGCAGTTACTCATACCAGGGAAGCAATCAGCCCCAGCATTTT | CASSYSYQGSNQPQHF
TRBD2 | TRBJ2-1 | TRBV5-1 | . | TGCGCCAGCAGCTTGAGTCCCCTACTAGCGGGACTCCGGGGTGAGCAGTTCTTC | CASSLSPLLAGLRGEQFF
TRBD2 | TRBJ2-1 | TRBV10-2 | . | TGCGCCAGCAGTTCCCAGCGGGGGGGCAATGAGCAGTTCTTC | CASSSQRGGNEQFF
. | TRBJ2-1 | TRBV7-2 | . | TGTGCCAGCAGCTGGCGGGACAGCCTCAATGAGCAGTTCTTC | CASSWRDSLNEQFF
TRBD1 | TRBJ1-3 | TRBV6-1 | . | TGTGCCAGCAGTGTCAATCCAGGGGGCTCTGGAAACACCATATATTTT | CASSVNPGGSGNTIYF
. | TRBJ1-4 | TRBV5-4 | . | TGTGCCAGCAGCGTTGGAGGGGGGGGCGCGGGGAAACTGTTTTTT | CASSVGGGGAGKLFF